This T cell receptor beta chain is drawn from a study of technical replicates of blood from a handful of donors. V dropped 3 bases and J dropped 1 base, with 12 bases sitting between them. Germline-derived CDR1 and CDR2 are GTSNPN and SVGIG (reference sequence). The CDR3 has 14 amino acids. TCRdb's copy holds only in-frame clones and misses some; the assay was immunoSEQ multiplex PCR. The sample lists about 80,000 clones, 89% occurring once. Source material: T cells isolated from PBMCs. This TCR was sampled from a human donor in good health. The chain recombines TRBV30 with TRBJ2-5; perhaps TRBD2 as D (5 bases). The CDR3 bases are TGTGCCTGGAGGGTAGGAGGCTTCCAAGAGACCCAGTACTTC. It translates to CAWRVGGFQETQYF.